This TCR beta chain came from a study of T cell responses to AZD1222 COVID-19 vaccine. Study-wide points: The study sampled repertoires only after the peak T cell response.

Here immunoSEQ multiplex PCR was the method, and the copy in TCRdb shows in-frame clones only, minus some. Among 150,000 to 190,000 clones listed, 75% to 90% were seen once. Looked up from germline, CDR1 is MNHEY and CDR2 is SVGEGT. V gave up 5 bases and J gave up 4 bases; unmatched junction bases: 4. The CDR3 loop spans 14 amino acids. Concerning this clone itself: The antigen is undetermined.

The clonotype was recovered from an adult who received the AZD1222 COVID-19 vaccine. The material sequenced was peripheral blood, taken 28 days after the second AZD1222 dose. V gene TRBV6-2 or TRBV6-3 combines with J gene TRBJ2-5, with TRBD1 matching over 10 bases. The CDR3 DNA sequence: TGTGCCAGCAGTCAAAGGACAGGGGGAGAGACCCAGTACTTC. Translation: CASSQRTGGETQYF.